A selection of T cell receptor beta chains follows, all from one sample in a study of a mutant IDH1 vaccine in newly diagnosed glioma. Antigens for these TCRs are unknown. Data came from immunoSEQ multiplex PCR; TCRdb stores just in-frame clones and leaves some out. The table has roughly 28,000 clones, roughly three quarters seen once. This sample comprised PBMCs, obtained from a glioma patient whose treatment included an IDH1 peptide vaccine. The origin of the receptors is a man in his forties or fifties with glioma. Some clones in this sample may be carry-over from other donors' samples. Each CDR3 is given with its conserved first and last residue. D genes are given only for firm matches. Size is stated for part of the rows, as once, few or many counts, or as a class when the clone is expanded.

TRBJ2-5	TRBV7-2	NA	few	TGTGCCAGCAGCTGGGGCCAAGAGACCCAGTACTTC	CASSWGQETQYF
TRBJ1-5	TRBV19	NA	few	TGTGCCAGTAGTAAGACACCCGATCAGCCCCAGCATTTT	CASSKTPDQPQHF
TRBJ2-3	TRBV30	TRBD2	once	TGTGCCTGGAGCGATCTAGGGACTACCAGCACAGATACGCAGTATTTT	CAWSDLGTTSTDTQYF
TRBJ1-1	TRBV19	TRBD1	NA	TGTGCCAGTACGCGGTTGGGACAGGGGAACACTGAAGCTTTCTTT	CASTRLGQGNTEAFF
TRBJ2-7	TRBV5-1	TRBD1	NA	TGCGCCAGCAGCTTGGGGGCAGGGGGCTCCTACGAGCAGTACTTC	CASSLGAGGSYEQYF
TRBJ1-4	TRBV19	NA	NA	TGTGCCAGTAGTTACAGGGTGGGGCCGGTTGAAAAACTGTTTTTT	CASSYRVGPVEKLFF
TRBJ2-1	TRBV12-5	NA	once	TGTGCTAGTGGTTTGCGGGCCGACAATGAGCAGTTCTTC	CASGLRADNEQFF
TRBJ2-7	TRBV7-8	NA	NA	TGTGCCAGCAGCTTAGCTAGCTCCTACGAGCAGTACTTC	CASSLASSYEQYF
TRBJ2-7	TRBV27	NA	NA	TGTGCCAGCAGTTTAGTCGCCCCGGGAGAGCAGTACTTC	CASSLVAPGEQYF
TRBJ1-1	TRBV6-6	NA	NA	TGTGCCAGCACCCTCAACAGGGATCTGAACACTGAAGCTTTCTTT	CASTLNRDLNTEAFF
TRBJ1-6	TRBV30	NA	NA	TGTGCCTTGACAGGAACTAATTCACCCCTCCACTTT	CALTGTNSPLHF
TRBJ2-1	TRBV7-8	NA	NA	TGTGCCAGCAGCTTAGCGTCCCCGAGACACTCCTACAATGAGCAGTTCTTC	CASSLASPRHSYNEQFF
TRBJ1-1	TRBV18	NA	few	TGTGCCAGCTCACCATCCCGGGGGCAAGCTGAAGCTTTCTTT	CASSPSRGQAEAFF
TRBJ1-2	TRBV9	NA	NA	TGTGCCAGCAGCGTAGGTTTTGGCACGGAGGGCTACACCTTC	CASSVGFGTEGYTF
TRBJ2-5	TRBV7-2	TRBD2	NA	TGTGCCAGCAGCCCGGTGGGGGGGGGAGGGCAAGAGACCCAGTACTTC	CASSPVGGGGQETQYF
TRBJ2-6	TRBV6-1	NA	NA	TGTGCCAGCGTCGGAGGGCCAGCTGGGGCCAACGTCCTGACTTTC	CASVGGPAGANVLTF
TRBJ2-3	TRBV7-2	TRBD2	NA	TGTGCCAGCAGCTTTGCTGGTGCGGGGGGGGCAGATACGCAGTATTTT	CASSFAGAGGADTQYF
TRBJ1-1	TRBV6-5	NA	NA	TGTGCCAGCAGTTACTCCATACAGCAGAACACTGAAGCTTTCTTT	CASSYSIQQNTEAFF
TRBJ2-7	TRBV7-2	TRBD2	NA	TGTGCCAGCAGCTTAATGATCAGGTCTAGCGGGCACTCCTACGAGCAGTACTTC	CASSLMIRSSGHSYEQYF
TRBJ2-5	TRBV15	NA	NA	TGTGCCACCAGCAGACATGCCGCGAGGGAGACCCAGTACTTC	CATSRHAARETQYF
TRBJ1-2	TRBV5-1	NA	NA	TGCGCCAGCAGCTTGGACCCAGGGGTGGACTATGGCTACACCTTC	CASSLDPGVDYGYTF
TRBJ1-1	TRBV6-5	TRBD1	NA	TGTGCCAGCAGTCGACAGGGAGGGACTGAAGCTTTCTTT	CASSRQGGTEAFF
TRBJ2-5	TRBV5-6	NA	NA	TGTGCCAGCAGCCTCCCCCCCGGAGAGACCCAGTACTTC	CASSLPPGETQYF
TRBJ2-7	TRBV27	TRBD1	NA	TGTGCCAGGAGTCAGGGACAGGTTACCTACGAGCAGTACTTC	CARSQGQVTYEQYF
TRBJ1-4	TRBV10-3	NA	few	TGTGCCATCAGTGGGGGAAGGGATGAAAAACTGTTTTTT	CAISGGRDEKLFF
TRBJ2-2	TRBV6-1	TRBD2	NA	TGTGCCAGCAGTGACGCTAGCGGGGGGGCCGGGGAGCTGTTTTTT	CASSDASGGAGELFF
TRBJ1-1	TRBV4-1	NA	few	TGCGCCAGCAGCCAAGAACGGGGGGCGCGGACTGAAGCTTTCTTT	CASSQERGARTEAFF
TRBJ1-1	TRBV9	NA	NA	TGTGCCAGCAGCGTAGAATCGAAGGGGAACACTGAAGCTTTCTTT	CASSVESKGNTEAFF
TRBJ1-2	TRBV5-1	NA	NA	TGCGCCAGCAGCTTGGAGATGGGACACCCTAACTATGGCTACACCTTC	CASSLEMGHPNYGYTF
TRBJ2-5	TRBV19	NA	NA	TGTGCCAGTAGCTCCGGGAGCCAAGAGACCCAGTACTTC	CASSSGSQETQYF
TRBJ2-3	TRBV6-1	NA	once	TGTGCCAGCAGTGAAGTTGGCGGAGGGTTCACAGATACGCAGTATTTT	CASSEVGGGFTDTQYF
TRBJ2-1	TRBV9	NA	NA	TGTGCCAGCAGCGTAGGACAGGTACCCTACAATGAGCAGTTCTTC	CASSVGQVPYNEQFF
TRBJ2-6	TRBV2	TRBD1	once	TGTGCCAGCAGTGAGCCAGGGGGCGAACCTGGGGCCAACGTCCTGACTTTC	CASSEPGGEPGANVLTF
TRBJ1-4	TRBV4-3	NA	NA	TGCGCCAGCAGCCCCCGACGGGTGAATGAAAAACTGTTTTTT	CASSPRRVNEKLFF
TRBJ2-3	TRBV5-6	TRBD2	NA	TGTGCCAGCAGCCCTTCCCCTAGCGGGGTTCAGTATTTT	CASSPSPSGVQYF
TRBJ2-3	TRBV9	TRBD2	NA	TGTGCCAGCGGTCCGGGGGGGACAGATACGCAGTATTTT	CASGPGGTDTQYF
TRBJ1-1	TRBV7-2	NA	NA	TGTGCCAGCAGCTTGGGGGGTGCGGCCTCAGGTGCTTTCTTT	CASSLGGAASGAFF